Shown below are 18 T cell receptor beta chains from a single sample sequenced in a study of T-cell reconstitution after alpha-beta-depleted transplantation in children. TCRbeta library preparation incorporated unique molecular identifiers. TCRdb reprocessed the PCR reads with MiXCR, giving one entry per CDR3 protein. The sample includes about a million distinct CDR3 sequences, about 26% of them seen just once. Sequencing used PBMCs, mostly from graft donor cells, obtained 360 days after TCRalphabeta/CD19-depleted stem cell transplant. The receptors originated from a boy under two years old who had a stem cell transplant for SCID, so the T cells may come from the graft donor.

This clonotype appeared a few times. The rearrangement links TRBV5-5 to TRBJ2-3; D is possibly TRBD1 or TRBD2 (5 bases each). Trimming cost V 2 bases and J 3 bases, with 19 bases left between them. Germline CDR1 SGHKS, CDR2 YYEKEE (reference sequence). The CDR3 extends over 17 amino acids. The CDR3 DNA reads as TGTGCCAGCAGCTTTACGCCCGGGGCATCTATGACAGATACGCAGTATTTT. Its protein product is CASSFTPGASMTDTQYF.

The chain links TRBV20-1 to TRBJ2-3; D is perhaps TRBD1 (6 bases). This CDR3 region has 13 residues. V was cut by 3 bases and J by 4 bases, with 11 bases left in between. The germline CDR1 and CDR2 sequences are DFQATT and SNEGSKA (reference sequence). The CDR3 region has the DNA TGCAGTGCTAGCGAGGGGGTCGCAGATACGCAGTATTTT. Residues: CSASEGVADTQYF.

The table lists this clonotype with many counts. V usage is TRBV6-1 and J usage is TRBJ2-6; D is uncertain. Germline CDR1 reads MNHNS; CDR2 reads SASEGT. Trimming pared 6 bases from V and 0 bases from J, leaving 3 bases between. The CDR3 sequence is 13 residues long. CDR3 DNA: TGTGCCAGCAGGGGCTCTGGGGCCAACGTCCTGACTTTC. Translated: CASRGSGANVLTF.

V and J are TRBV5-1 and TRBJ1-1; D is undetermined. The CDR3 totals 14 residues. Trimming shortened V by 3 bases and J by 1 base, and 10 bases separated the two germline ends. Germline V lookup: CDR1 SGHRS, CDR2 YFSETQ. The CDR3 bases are TGCGCCAGCAGCTCTGGACCGACGAACACTGAAGCTTTCTTT. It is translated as CASSSGPTNTEAFF.

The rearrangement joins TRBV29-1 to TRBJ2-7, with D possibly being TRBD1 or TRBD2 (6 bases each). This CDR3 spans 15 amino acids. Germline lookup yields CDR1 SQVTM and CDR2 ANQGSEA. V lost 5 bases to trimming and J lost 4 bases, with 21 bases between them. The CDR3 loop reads CSVTRHQGTPYEQYF. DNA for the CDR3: TGCAGCGTTACTCGCCACCAGGGGACTCCATACGAGCAGTACTTC.

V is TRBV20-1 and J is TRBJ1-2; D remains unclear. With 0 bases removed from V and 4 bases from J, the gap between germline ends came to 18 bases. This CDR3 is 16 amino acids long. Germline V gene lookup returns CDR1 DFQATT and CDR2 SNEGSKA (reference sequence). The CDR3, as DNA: TGCAGTGCTAGAGATGTCGCAGGAGCCTTAACCTATGGCTACACCTTC. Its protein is CSARDVAGALTYGYTF.

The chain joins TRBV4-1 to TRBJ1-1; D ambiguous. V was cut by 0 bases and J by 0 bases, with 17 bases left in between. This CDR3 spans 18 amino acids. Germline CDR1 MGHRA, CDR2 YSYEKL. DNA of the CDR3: TGCGCCAGCAGCCAAGATTGGCGGCAGCTCCTCATGAACACTGAAGCTTTCTTT. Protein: CASSQDWRQLLMNTEAFF.

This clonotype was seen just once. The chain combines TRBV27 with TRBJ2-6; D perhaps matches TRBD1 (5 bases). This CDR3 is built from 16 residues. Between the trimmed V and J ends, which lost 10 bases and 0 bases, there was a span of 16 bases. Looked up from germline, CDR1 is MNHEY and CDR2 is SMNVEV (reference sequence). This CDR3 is CANRKADGSGANVLTF. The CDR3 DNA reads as TGTGCCAACAGGAAAGCCGACGGCTCTGGGGCCAACGTCCTGACTTTC. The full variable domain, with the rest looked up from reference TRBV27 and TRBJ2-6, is EAQVTQNPRYLITVTGKKLTVTCSQNMNHEYMSWYRQDPGLGLRQIYYSMNVEVTDKGDVPEGYKVSRKEKRNFPLILESPSPNQTSLYFCANRKADGSGANVLTFGAGSRLTVL.

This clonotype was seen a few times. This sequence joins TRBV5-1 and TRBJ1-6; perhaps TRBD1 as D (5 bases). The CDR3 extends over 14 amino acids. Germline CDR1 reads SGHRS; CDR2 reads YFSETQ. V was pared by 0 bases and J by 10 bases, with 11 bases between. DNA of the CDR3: TGCGCCAGCAGCTTGGAACAGGTGGGGTCACCCCTCCACTTT. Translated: CASSLEQVGSPLHF.

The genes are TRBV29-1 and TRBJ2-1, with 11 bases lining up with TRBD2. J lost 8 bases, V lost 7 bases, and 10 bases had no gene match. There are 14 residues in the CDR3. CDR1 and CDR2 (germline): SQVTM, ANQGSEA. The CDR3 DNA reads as TGCAGCGGTAGCGGGGGGGCCCGTATGGATGAGCAGTTCTTC. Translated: CSGSGGARMDEQFF.

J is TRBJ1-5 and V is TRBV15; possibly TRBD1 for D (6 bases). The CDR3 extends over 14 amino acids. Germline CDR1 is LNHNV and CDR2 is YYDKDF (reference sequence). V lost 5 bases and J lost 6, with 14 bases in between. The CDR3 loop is CATSFKEGGQPQHF. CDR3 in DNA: TGTGCCACCAGCTTTAAAGAAGGGGGTCAGCCCCAGCATTTT.

The CDR3 nucleotides are TGTGCCAGCAGTGAACGCGGGGGGGCCGGGAATGAGCAGTTCTTC. Translating it yields CASSERGGAGNEQFF. The rearrangement uses TRBV2 and TRBJ2-1, with 9 bases aligning to TRBD2. Germline-derived CDR1 and CDR2 are SNHLY and FYNNEI. The CDR3 length is 15 residues. J was trimmed by 7 bases and V by 2 bases; bases with no gene match: 6.

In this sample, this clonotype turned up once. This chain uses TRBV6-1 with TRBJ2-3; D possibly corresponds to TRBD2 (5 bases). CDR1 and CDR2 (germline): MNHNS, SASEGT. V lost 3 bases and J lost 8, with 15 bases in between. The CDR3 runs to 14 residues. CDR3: CASSDSGSIITQYF. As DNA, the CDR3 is TGTGCCAGCAGTGACAGCGGCTCTATCATTACGCAGTATTTT.

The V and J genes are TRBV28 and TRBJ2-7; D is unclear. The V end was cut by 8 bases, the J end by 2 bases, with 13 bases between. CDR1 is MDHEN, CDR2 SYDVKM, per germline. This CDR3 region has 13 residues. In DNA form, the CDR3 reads TGTGCCAGCCTTTCCTCAGTAACCTACGAGCAGTACTTC. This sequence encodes CASLSSVTYEQYF.

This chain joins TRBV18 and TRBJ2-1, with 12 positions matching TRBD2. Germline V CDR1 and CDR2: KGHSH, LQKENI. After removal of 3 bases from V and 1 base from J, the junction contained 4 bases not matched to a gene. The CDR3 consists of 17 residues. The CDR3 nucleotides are TGTGCCAGCTCACCGTGGACTAGCGGGGCTTCCTACAATGAGCAGTTCTTC. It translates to CASSPWTSGASYNEQFF.

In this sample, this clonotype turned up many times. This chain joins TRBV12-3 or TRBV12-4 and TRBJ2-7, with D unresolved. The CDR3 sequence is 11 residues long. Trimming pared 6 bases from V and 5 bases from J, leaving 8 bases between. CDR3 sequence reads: CASRSTHEQYF. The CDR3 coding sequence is TGTGCCAGCAGGTCCACACACGAGCAGTACTTC.

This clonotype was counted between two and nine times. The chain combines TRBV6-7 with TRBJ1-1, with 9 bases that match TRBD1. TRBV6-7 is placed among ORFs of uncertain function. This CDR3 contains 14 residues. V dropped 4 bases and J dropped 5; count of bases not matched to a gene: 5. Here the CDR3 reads CASSSGQGRTEAFF. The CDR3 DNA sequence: TGTGCCAGCAGTTCAGGACAGGGGAGGACTGAAGCTTTCTTT.

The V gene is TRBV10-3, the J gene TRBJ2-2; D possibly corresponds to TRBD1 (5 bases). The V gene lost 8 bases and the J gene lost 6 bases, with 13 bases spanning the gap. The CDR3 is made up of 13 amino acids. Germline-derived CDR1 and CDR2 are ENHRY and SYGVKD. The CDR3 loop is CAIRRQYSGELFF. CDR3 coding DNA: TGTGCCATCCGTCGACAGTACTCCGGGGAGCTGTTTTTT.